This TCR beta chain was recovered during a study of early stage breast cancer tumors. For the study at large: Most of the 16 invasive tumors were ER+, PR+ and HER2-. Findings and caveats of the study: Tumor and normal breast were distinguished via blood comparison in about 90% of the 16 patients.

Note on this clone: The antigen is unknown.

Here immunoSEQ multiplex PCR was the method, and the copy in TCRdb shows in-frame clones only, minus some. The sample includes around 28,000 clones, more than 80% seen only once; the top ten take roughly an eighth. The TCR originated in a person in their sixties with breast cancer. Sequencing was done on a sample of blood.

The CDR3 DNA reads as TGTGCCAGCTCACCAATTAGGGGAGGCGTCACCGGGGAGCTGTTTTTT. This translates into CASSPIRGGVTGELFF. The chain is built from TRBV18 and TRBJ2-2; D possibly corresponds to TRBD2 (6 bases). Germline V gene sequence: CDR1 KGHSH, CDR2 LQKENI. The CDR3 is 16 residues long. V lost 2 bases and J lost 4, with 14 bases in between.